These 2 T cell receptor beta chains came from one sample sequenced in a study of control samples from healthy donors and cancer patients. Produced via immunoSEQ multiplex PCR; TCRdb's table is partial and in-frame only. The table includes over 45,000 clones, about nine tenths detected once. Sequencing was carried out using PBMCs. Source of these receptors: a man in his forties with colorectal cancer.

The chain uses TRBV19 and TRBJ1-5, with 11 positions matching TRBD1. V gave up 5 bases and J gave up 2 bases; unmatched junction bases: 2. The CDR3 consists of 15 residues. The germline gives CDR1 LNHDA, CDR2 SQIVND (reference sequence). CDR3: CASSEGQGGNQPQHF. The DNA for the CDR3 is TGTGCCAGTAGTGAGGGACAGGGGGGCAATCAGCCCCAGCATTTT.

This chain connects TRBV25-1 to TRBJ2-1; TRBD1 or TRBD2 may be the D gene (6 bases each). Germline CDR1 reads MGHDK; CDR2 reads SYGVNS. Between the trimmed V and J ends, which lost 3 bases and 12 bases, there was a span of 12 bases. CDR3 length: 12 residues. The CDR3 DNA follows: TGTGCCAGCAGTGAGGGCAGGGGAGGGCAGTTCTTC. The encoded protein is CASSEGRGGQFF.